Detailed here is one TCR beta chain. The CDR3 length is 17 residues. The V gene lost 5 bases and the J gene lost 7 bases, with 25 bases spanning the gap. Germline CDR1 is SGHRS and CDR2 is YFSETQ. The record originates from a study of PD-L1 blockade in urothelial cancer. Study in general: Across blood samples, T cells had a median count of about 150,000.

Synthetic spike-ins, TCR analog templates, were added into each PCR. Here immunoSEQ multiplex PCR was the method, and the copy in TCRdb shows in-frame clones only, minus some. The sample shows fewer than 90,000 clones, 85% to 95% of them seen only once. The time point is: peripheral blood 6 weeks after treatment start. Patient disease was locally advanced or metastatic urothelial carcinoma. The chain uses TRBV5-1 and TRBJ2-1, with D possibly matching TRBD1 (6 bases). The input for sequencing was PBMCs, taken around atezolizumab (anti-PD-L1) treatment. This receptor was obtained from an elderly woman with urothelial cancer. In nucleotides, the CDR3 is TGCGCCAGCAGTCCTGAGGGGGTAGCTAGGGGGTGGAATGAGCAGTTCTTC. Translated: CASSPEGVARGWNEQFF.